These T cell receptor beta chains were read from a single sample in a study of CD8+CD57+ T cells in acquired aplastic anemia. TCRdb independently ran MiXCR on the reads; one entry per CDR3 protein. The data hold a few hundred thousand distinct CDR3 sequences, with around 60% observed a single time. The sample was sorted CD4+, CD8+, or CD8+CD57+ T cells (not recorded which) from PBMCs. These receptors originate from a human donor in good health. CDR3s include the opening cysteine and the closing phenylalanine or tryptophan. D genes are given only for firm matches. The size field is filled for only some rows; it gives once, few, many or a size class.

d_call cdr3_length j_call v_call clone_size cdr3_aa cdr3_nt
TRBD1 15 TRBJ2-7 TRBV2 NA CASSTDRDRAYEQYF TGTGCCAGCAGTACCGACCGGGACAGAGCCTACGAGCAGTACTTC
NA 13 TRBJ1-6 TRBV7-6 NA CASSLGVDSPLHF TGTGCCAGCAGCTTAGGGGTGGACTCACCCCTCCACTTT
TRBD2 16 TRBJ2-7 TRBV4-2 many CASSQDSSSGGYEQYF TGTGCCAGCAGCCAAGATTCTTCTAGCGGGGGTTACGAGCAGTACTTC
NA 12 TRBJ2-1 TRBV12-3/TRBV12-4 many CASTLLASEQFF TGTGCCAGCACCCTCCTCGCTTCGGAGCAGTTCTTC
NA 17 TRBJ2-1 TRBV7-3 many CASSLGPGLSSYNEQFF TGTGCCAGCAGCTTAGGACCGGGACTTAGCTCCTACAATGAGCAGTTCTTC
NA 12 TRBJ2-7 TRBV6-4 NA CASSATTGEQYF TGTGCCAGCAGTGCCACCACCGGGGAGCAGTACTTC
NA 15 TRBJ1-2 TRBV7-9 NA CASSLAGSEFYGYTF TGTGCCAGCAGCTTAGCAGGGTCCGAATTCTATGGCTACACCTTC
NA 11 TRBJ1-1 TRBV9 NA CASSDGPEAFF TGTGCCAGCAGCGACGGGCCTGAAGCTTTCTTT
TRBD1 15 TRBJ2-5 TRBV4-1 NA CASSPGQERQETQYF TGCGCCAGCAGCCCGGGACAGGAACGTCAAGAGACCCAGTACTTC
TRBD1 12 TRBJ1-1 TRBV7-9 NA CASSPGQGLAFF TGTGCCAGCAGCCCTGGACAGGGGTTGGCTTTCTTT
NA 15 TRBJ2-5 TRBV19 NA CASPHQVSTGETQYF TGTGCCAGCCCCCATCAGGTTAGTACCGGAGAGACCCAGTACTTC
TRBD1 10 TRBJ1-2 TRBV20-1 NA CSARGQGGTF TGCAGTGCGCGGGGACAGGGCGGCACCTTC
NA 15 TRBJ2-7 TRBV7-8 NA CASAQWRDSSYEQYF TGTGCCAGCGCGCAATGGAGGGACAGCTCCTACGAGCAGTACTTC
NA 16 TRBJ1-5 TRBV12-3/TRBV12-4 NA CASSEWAGAGVQPQHF TGTGCCAGCAGCGAGTGGGCCGGCGCAGGGGTCCAGCCCCAGCATTTT
TRBD1 14 TRBJ1-2 TRBV5-1 NA CASRIRDSDYGYTF TGCGCCAGCCGTATCCGGGACAGTGACTATGGCTACACCTTC
TRBD1 13 TRBJ2-1 TRBV20-1 NA CSVWTGRISEQFF TGCAGTGTTTGGACAGGGCGCATATCTGAGCAGTTCTTC
TRBD1 16 TRBJ2-7 TRBV29-1 few CSVYLAARQGTYEQYF TGCAGCGTTTATCTCGCGGCCAGACAGGGAACCTACGAGCAGTACTTC
NA 17 TRBJ2-1 TRBV7-3 NA CASSKGTRVPSYNEQFF TGTGCCAGCAGCAAGGGAACGCGGGTCCCCTCCTACAATGAGCAGTTCTTC
TRBD2 16 TRBJ2-5 TRBV14 NA CASSARLAGSGETQYF TGTGCCAGCAGCGCACGACTAGCGGGGTCCGGAGAGACCCAGTACTTC
TRBD1 14 TRBJ2-6 TRBV7-3 NA CASSIPTGTNVLTF TGTGCCAGCAGCATACCGACAGGGACCAACGTCCTGACTTTC
TRBD1 13 TRBJ2-7 TRBV12-3/TRBV12-4 NA CASSQGEAYEQYF TGTGCCAGCAGTCAGGGGGAAGCCTACGAGCAGTACTTC
NA 12 TRBJ2-5 TRBV7-2 once CASSFVSETQYF TGTGCCAGCAGCTTTGTTAGCGAGACCCAGTACTTC
NA 13 TRBJ2-7 TRBV7-9 few CAYGGPSTYEQYF TGTGCCTACGGAGGGCCATCGACCTACGAGCAGTACTTC
TRBD2 16 TRBJ2-7 TRBV10-3 NA CAISDFTSGGGQEQYF TGTGCCATCAGTGACTTCACTAGCGGGGGGGGACAAGAGCAGTACTTC
NA 15 TRBJ1-2 TRBV7-2 NA CASSLVFLGSYGYTF TGTGCCAGCAGCTTAGTTTTCCTAGGGTCCTATGGCTACACCTTC
TRBD2 13 TRBJ2-1 TRBV6-5 many CASALAGGPEQFF TGTGCCAGCGCGCTAGCGGGAGGGCCTGAGCAGTTCTTC
NA 14 TRBJ1-2 TRBV19 NA CASSWAPPAYGYTF TGTGCCAGTAGTTGGGCACCACCTGCCTATGGCTACACCTTC
TRBD1 15 TRBJ1-4 TRBV10-3 few CAISPTGTANEKLFF TGTGCCATCAGCCCGACCGGGACAGCTAATGAAAAACTGTTTTTT
TRBD1 17 TRBJ2-7 TRBV9 many CASSSDRGTYFTYEQYF TGTGCCAGCAGCTCCGACAGGGGCACTTACTTTACCTACGAGCAGTACTTC
TRBD2 17 TRBJ2-2 TRBV7-7 NA CASSPTSGRAEVEELFF TGTGCTAGCAGCCCGACTAGCGGGAGGGCCGAGGTCGAGGAGCTGTTTTTT
TRBD2 16 TRBJ2-7 TRBV10-1 NA CASSEYDAGVTYEQYF TGCGCCAGCAGTGAGTACGATGCGGGAGTTACCTACGAGCAGTACTTC
NA 13 TRBJ2-3 TRBV20-1 NA CSASLAGTDTQYF TGCAGTGCTAGCCTCGCGGGCACAGATACGCAGTATTTT
TRBD2 15 TRBJ2-3 TRBV20-1 NA CSAFGLAGGADTQYF TGCAGTGCATTCGGACTAGCGGGAGGAGCAGATACGCAGTATTTT
NA 17 TRBJ2-3 TRBV7-9 NA CASSPLDSASIGATQYF TGTGCCAGCAGCCCCCTGGACTCTGCTTCAATTGGGGCTACGCAGTATTTT
TRBD2 14 TRBJ2-7 TRBV24-1 once CATSMAGGNHEQYF TGTGCCACCAGTATGGCGGGAGGGAACCACGAGCAGTACTTC
TRBD2 16 TRBJ2-1 TRBV24-1 few CATSGGLAGRYNEQFF TGTGCCACCAGTGGCGGCCTAGCGGGGAGATACAATGAGCAGTTCTTC
NA 14 TRBJ2-6 TRBV3-1 NA CASSQDPGANVLTF TGTGCCAGCAGCCAAGATCCTGGGGCCAACGTCCTGACTTTC
NA 15 TRBJ2-7 TRBV7-9 many CASSPAVSGFYEQYF TGTGCCAGCAGCCCGGCGGTTAGCGGCTTCTACGAGCAGTACTTC
NA 14 TRBJ2-3 TRBV5-1 many CASSLGQSTDTQYF TGTGCCAGCAGCTTAGGGCAGTCAACAGATACGCAGTATTTT
TRBD1 15 TRBJ1-2 TRBV7-9 NA CASSEKGQGAYGYTF TGTGCCAGCAGTGAAAAGGGACAGGGAGCGTATGGCTACACCTTC
NA 13 TRBJ1-6 TRBV2 NA CASSEGSYSPLHF TGTGCCAGCAGTGAGGGCAGTTATTCACCCCTCCACTTT
NA 11 TRBJ2-5 TRBV7-8 NA CASSPTGEPYF TGTGCCAGCAGCCCAACCGGGGAGCCGTACTTC
NA 15 TRBJ2-7 TRBV9 many CASSVWAQGGYEQYF TGTGCCAGCAGCGTTTGGGCACAGGGGGGGTACGAGCAGTACTTC
TRBD2 16 TRBJ2-5 TRBV9 many CASSATPTSGQETQYF TGTGCCAGCAGCGCCACCCCGACTAGCGGCCAAGAGACCCAGTACTTC
TRBD2 14 TRBJ2-3 TRBV20-1 NA CSVGAGVGTDTQYF TGCAGTGTAGGAGCGGGAGTAGGAACAGATACGCAGTATTTT
NA 15 TRBJ2-3 TRBV7-9 many CASSLAGGSTDTQYF TGTGCCAGCAGCTTAGCGGGGGGTAGCACAGATACGCAGTATTTT
NA 15 TRBJ1-1 TRBV20-1 NA CSARESGDSNTEAFF TGCAGTGCTAGAGAGTCGGGGGATTCAAACACTGAAGCTTTCTTT
NA 18 TRBJ2-1 TRBV7-9 many CASSLWGGQGSSYNEQFF TGTGCCAGCAGCTTATGGGGAGGGCAGGGGTCATCCTACAATGAGCAGTTCTTC
NA 12 TRBJ2-7 TRBV5-6 many CASSLARYEQYF TGTGCCAGCAGCTTGGCCAGGTACGAGCAGTACTTC
NA 13 TRBJ1-2 TRBV19 NA CASSIRQNYGYTF TGTGCCAGTAGTATCAGGCAGAACTATGGCTACACCTTC
TRBD1 14 TRBJ1-5 TRBV27 NA CASSELQGGQPQHF TGTGCCAGCAGTGAACTACAGGGGGGTCAGCCCCAGCATTTT
NA 14 TRBJ2-5 TRBV5-1 NA CASSRGEYRETQYF TGCGCCAGCAGCCGCGGGGAGTATAGAGAGACCCAGTACTTC
NA 15 TRBJ2-7 TRBV20-1 NA CSAEGGFRNTGELYF TGCAGTGCTGAAGGGGGTTTTAGGAACACCGGGGAGCTGTACTTC